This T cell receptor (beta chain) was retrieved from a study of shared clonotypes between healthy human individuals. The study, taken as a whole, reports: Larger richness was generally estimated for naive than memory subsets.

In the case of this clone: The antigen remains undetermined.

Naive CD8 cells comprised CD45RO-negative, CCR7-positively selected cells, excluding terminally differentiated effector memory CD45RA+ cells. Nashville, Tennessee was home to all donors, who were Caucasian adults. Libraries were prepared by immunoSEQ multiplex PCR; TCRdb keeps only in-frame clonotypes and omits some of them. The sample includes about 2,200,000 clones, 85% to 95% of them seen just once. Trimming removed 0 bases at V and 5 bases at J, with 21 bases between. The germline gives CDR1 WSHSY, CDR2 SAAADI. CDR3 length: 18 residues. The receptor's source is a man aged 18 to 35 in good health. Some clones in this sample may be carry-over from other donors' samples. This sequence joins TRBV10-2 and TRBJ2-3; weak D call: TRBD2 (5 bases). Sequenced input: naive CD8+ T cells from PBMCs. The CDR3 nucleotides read TGCGCCAGCAGTGAGTCAAGGGATAGCGCTCATCCGCGAGATACGCAGTATTTT. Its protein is CASSESRDSAHPRDTQYF.